One and the same sample provided the 14 T cell receptor beta chains below, sequenced in a study of blood T cell repertoires in COVID-19. Measured with immunoSEQ multiplex PCR; TCRdb has only the in-frame clones, and not every one. The table has roughly 200,000 clones, approximately 83% seen once. The sample comprised peripheral blood. These receptors were collected from a man in his fifties or sixties with active or convalescent COVID-19.

This rearrangement joins TRBV13 to TRBJ2-7, with 8 nucleotides matching TRBD1. V lost 5 bases and J lost 7; bases outside the gene matches: 13. Germline V gene data show CDR1 as PRHDT and CDR2 as FYEKMQ (reference sequence). This CDR3 is built from 15 residues. CDR3 region: CASSITGTGIREQYF. DNA of the CDR3: TGTGCCAGCAGCATCACCGGGACAGGTATTCGGGAGCAGTACTTC.

The chain recombines TRBV3-1 (or the pseudogene TRBV3-2) with TRBJ2-7; TRBD1 might be the D (5 bases). The CDR3 extends over 13 amino acids. V shed 0 bases and J shed 6 bases, with 9 bases lying between them. Germline CDR1 and CDR2: LGHDT and YNNKEL (reference sequence). Here the CDR3 DNA reads TGTGCCAGCAGCCAAGATATTAGGGGCGAGCAGTACTTC. This encodes CASSQDIRGEQYF.

The chain employs TRBV5-4 and TRBJ2-3, with TRBD1 matching over 8 bases. V was clipped by 1 base and J by 0 bases; unmatched bases: 7. CDR3 length: 17 amino acids. The germline V gene has CDR1 SGHNT and CDR2 YYREEE (reference sequence). CDR3 loop: CASSLPMTGASTDTQYF. The DNA of the CDR3 is TGTGCCAGCAGCTTGCCCATGACAGGGGCGAGCACAGATACGCAGTATTTT.

The chain combines TRBV7-9 with TRBJ1-2, with D unresolved. Germline CDR1 SEHNR, CDR2 FQNEAQ (reference sequence). The V end lost 1 base, the J end lost 4 bases, and 10 bases lay between the germline ends. The CDR3 contains 14 residues. CDR3: CASSLVGTAYGYTF. Written as DNA, the CDR3 is TGTGCCAGCAGCTTAGTTGGTACAGCCTATGGCTACACCTTC.

V is TRBV19 and J is TRBJ2-4, with D maybe TRBD2 (5 bases). The V gene's germline CDR1 is LNHDA and CDR2 SQIVND (reference sequence). The germline V and J ends were trimmed by 4 bases and 10 bases, with 14 bases remaining between them. The CDR3 loop spans 13 amino acids. CDR3 nucleotides: TGTGCCAGTAGTAGGACCGATCGAGGGATTCAGTACTTC. This codes for CASSRTDRGIQYF.

The chain employs TRBV4-3 and TRBJ1-5; D unresolved. V was pared by 0 bases and J by 2 bases, with 11 bases between. CDR1 LGHNA and CDR2 YSLEER come from the germline V gene. The CDR3 has 16 amino acids. In DNA, the CDR3 is TGCGCCAGCAGCCAAGAGTTGTTGGGAGGCAATCAGCCCCAGCATTTT. This codes for CASSQELLGGNQPQHF.

This clone was picked up a small number of times. At the DNA level, this CDR3 is encoded by other sequences in the same sample as well. This sequence joins TRBV2 and TRBJ1-5; tentatively, D is TRBD1 (6 bases). Germline lookup yields CDR1 SNHLY and CDR2 FYNNEI. The CDR3 runs to 13 residues. V lost 6 bases and J lost 7, with 13 bases in between. CDR3 in DNA: TGTGCCAGCAGGGCGACAGGTGAACAGCCCCAGCATTTT. Translating it yields CASRATGEQPQHF.

V and J are TRBV28 and TRBJ2-2, with D possibly TRBD1 on 5 matching bases. Germline V gene data show CDR1 as MDHEN and CDR2 as SYDVKM. This CDR3 is 16 amino acids long. With 6 bases removed from V and 1 base from J, the gap between germline ends came to 15 bases. CDR3 in DNA: TGTGCCAGCAGGACCCTCGGACAAAAGAACACCGGGGAGCTGTTTTTT. Amino acid sequence: CASRTLGQKNTGELFF.

V usage is TRBV12-5 and J usage is TRBJ2-7; possibly TRBD2 for D (6 bases). This CDR3 comprises 14 residues. V lost 4 bases to trimming and J lost 3 bases, with 13 bases between them. CDR1 is LGHNT and CDR2 is FRNRAP in the germline V gene. CDR3 DNA: TGTGCTAGTGGTTCATTCGGGGGAAACTACGAGCAGTACTTC. It is translated as CASGSFGGNYEQYF.

This chain connects TRBV9 to TRBJ2-7; 7 bases align to TRBD2. The junction had 14 bases not matched to a gene; V was cut back by 6 bases and J by 8 bases. This CDR3 has 14 residues. Germline CDR1 and CDR2: SGDLS and YYNGEE. DNA of the CDR3: TGTGCCAGCAAGGGAAGCGGGGTTCTCGGGAAGCAGTACTTC. Protein product: CASKGSGVLGKQYF.

J is TRBJ1-1 and V is TRBV28; the D gene is possibly TRBD1 (5 bases). V shed 5 bases and J shed 2 bases, with 15 bases lying between them. The CDR3 runs 15 residues. Germline lookup yields CDR1 MDHEN and CDR2 SYDVKM. CDR3 sequence (DNA): TGTGCCAGCAGTCCCCCGGTTGGGGCAAACACTGAAGCTTTCTTT. It encodes CASSPPVGANTEAFF.

The chain recombines TRBV19 with TRBJ2-3, with 7 bases aligning to TRBD2. The junction had 10 bases not matched to a gene; V was cut back by 7 bases and J by 6 bases. This CDR3 comprises 14 residues. CDR1 is LNHDA and CDR2 is SQIVND in the germline V gene (reference sequence). DNA of the CDR3: TGTGCCAGTAACAGCCGGGGGGTTGGCGATACGCAGTATTTT. Translation: CASNSRGVGDTQYF.

There are a few counts of this clone. The chain recombines TRBV24-1 with TRBJ1-3, with TRBD1 matching over 8 bases. Germline V lookup: CDR1 KGHDR, CDR2 SFDVKD. CDR3 length: 16 residues. The V gene end was trimmed by 2 bases and the J gene end by 1 base; junction bases not matched to a gene: 3. CDR3 nucleotides: TGTGCCACCAGTGATTCCCGGACAGGGTCTGGAAACACCATATATTTT. It translates to CATSDSRTGSGNTIYF.

The table lists this clone with a few counts. The CDR3 region is CASSTSDRANYGYTF. Written as DNA, the CDR3 is TGTGCCAGCAGTACATCGGACAGAGCTAACTATGGCTACACCTTC. The chain combines TRBV6-6 with TRBJ1-2; tentative D call: TRBD1 (6 bases). Germline V CDR1 and CDR2: MNHNY, SVGAGI (reference sequence). The CDR3 has 15 amino acids. Trimming pared 5 bases from V and 0 bases from J, leaving 13 bases between.